This T cell receptor beta chain was recorded in a study of cytomegalovirus exposure and HLA in healthy donors. Broader study findings: TCR beta chains numbering some 160 were designated cytomegalovirus-associated. There were a few CMV-associated chains whose specificity for CMV antigens was confirmed in vitro.

The CDR3 loop spans 14 amino acids. In germline, CDR1 is SGHTA, CDR2 FQGTGA. The junction had 5 bases not matched to a gene; V was cut back by 5 bases and J by 7 bases. On this clone: What it binds is not known. The same CDR3 arises from other DNA sequences in this sample as well.

Primers for the PCR totalled 60 Vbeta and 13 Jbeta. Data came from immunoSEQ multiplex PCR; TCRdb stores just in-frame clones and leaves some out. In the table there are tens of thousands of clones, around 78% of which are singletons. The chain combines TRBV7-3 with TRBJ1-6, with 7 positions matching TRBD1. The sample was PBMCs. This receptor was taken from a young man in good health and CMV-seropositive. CDR3 region: CASSPGTANSPLHF. As DNA, the CDR3 is TGTGCCAGCAGCCCCGGGACAGCCAATTCACCCCTCCACTTT.